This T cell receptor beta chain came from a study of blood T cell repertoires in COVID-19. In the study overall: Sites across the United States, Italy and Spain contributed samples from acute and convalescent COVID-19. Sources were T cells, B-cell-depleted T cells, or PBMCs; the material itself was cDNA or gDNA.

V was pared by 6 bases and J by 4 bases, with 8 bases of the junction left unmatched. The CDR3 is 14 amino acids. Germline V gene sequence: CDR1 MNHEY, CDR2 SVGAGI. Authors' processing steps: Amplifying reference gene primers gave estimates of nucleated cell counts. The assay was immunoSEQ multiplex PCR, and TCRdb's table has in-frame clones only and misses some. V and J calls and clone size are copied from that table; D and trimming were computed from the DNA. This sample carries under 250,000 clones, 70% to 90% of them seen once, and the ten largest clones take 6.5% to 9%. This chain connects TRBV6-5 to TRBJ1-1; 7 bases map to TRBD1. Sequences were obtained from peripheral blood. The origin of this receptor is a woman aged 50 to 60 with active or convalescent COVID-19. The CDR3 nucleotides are TGTGCCAGCAGGACCGCGGGACAGACCACTGAAGCTTTCTTT. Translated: CASRTAGQTTEAFF.